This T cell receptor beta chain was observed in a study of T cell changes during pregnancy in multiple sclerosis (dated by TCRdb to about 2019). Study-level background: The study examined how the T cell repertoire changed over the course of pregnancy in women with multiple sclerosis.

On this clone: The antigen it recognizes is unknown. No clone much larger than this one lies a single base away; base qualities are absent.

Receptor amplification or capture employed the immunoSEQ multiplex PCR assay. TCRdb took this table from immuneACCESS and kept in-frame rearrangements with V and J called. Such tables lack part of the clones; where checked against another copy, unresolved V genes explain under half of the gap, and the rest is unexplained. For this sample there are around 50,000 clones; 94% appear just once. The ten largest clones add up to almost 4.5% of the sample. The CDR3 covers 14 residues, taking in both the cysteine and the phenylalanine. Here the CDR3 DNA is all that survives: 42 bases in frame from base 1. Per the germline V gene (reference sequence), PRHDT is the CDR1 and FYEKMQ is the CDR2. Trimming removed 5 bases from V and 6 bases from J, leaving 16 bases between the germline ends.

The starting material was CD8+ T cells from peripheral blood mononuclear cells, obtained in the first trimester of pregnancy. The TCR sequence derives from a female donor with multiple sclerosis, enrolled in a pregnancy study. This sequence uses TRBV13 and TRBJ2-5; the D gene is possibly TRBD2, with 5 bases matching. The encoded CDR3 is CASSTGEWEKTQYF. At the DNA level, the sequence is TGTGCCAGCAGCACCGGCGAGTGGGAGAAGACCCAGTACTTC. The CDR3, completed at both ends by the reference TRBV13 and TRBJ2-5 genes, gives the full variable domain AAGVIQSPRHLIKEKRETATLKCYPIPRHDTVYWYQQGPGQDPQFLISFYEKMQSDKGSIPDRFSAQQFSDYHSELNMSSLELGDSALYFCASSTGEWEKTQYFGPGTRLLVL.